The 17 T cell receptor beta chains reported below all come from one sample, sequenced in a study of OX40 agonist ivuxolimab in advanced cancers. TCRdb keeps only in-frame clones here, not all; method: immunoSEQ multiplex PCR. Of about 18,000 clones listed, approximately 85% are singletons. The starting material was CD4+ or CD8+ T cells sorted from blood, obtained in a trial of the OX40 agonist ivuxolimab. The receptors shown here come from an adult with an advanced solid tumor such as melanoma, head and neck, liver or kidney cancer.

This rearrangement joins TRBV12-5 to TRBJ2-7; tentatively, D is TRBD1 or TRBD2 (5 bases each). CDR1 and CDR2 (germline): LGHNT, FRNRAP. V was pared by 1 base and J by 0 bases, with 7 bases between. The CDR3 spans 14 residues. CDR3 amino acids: CASGLAGTSYEQYF. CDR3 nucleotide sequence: TGTGCTAGTGGTTTGGCCGGGACCTCCTACGAGCAGTACTTC.

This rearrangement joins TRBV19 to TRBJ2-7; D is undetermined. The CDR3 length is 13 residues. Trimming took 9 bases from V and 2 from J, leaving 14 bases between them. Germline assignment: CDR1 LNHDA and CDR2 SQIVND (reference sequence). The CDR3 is CARNLVLTYEQYF. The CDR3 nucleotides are TGTGCCAGGAACTTAGTACTTACCTACGAGCAGTACTTC.

This CDR3 is CAISEGGTSGLYEQYF. For the CDR3, the DNA is TGTGCCATCAGTGAGGGTGGGACTAGCGGTCTCTACGAGCAGTACTTC. The chain recombines TRBV10-3 with TRBJ2-7; 11 bases align to TRBD2. V shed 2 bases and J 3 bases; nucleotides not matched to a gene: 6. Germline CDR1 is ENHRY and CDR2 is SYGVKD. The CDR3 covers 16 residues.

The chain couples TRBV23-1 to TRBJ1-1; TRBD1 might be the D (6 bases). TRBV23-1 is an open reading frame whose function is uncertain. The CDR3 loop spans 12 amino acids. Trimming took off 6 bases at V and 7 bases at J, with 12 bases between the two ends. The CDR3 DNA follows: TGCGCCAGCAGCATCGGACAGTTTGAAGCTTTCTTT. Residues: CASSIGQFEAFF.

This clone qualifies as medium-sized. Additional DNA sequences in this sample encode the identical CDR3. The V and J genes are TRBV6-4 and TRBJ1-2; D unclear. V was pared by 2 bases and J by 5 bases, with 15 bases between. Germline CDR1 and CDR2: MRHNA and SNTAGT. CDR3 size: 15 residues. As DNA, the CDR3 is TGTGCCAGCAGTGACACTCCCCAGGCCCTGTATGGCTACACCTTC. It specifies CASSDTPQALYGYTF.

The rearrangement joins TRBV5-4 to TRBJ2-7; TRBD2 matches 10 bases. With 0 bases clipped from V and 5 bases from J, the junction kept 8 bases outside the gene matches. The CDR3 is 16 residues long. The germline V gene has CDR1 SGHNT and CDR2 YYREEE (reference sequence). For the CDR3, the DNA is TGTGCCAGCAGCTTGGGGGGCGGACTAGCGGAGAACGAGCAGTACTTC. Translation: CASSLGGGLAENEQYF.

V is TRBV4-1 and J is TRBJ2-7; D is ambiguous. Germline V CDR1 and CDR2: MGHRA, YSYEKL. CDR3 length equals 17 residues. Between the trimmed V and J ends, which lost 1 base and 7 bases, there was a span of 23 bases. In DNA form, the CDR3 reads TGCGCCAGCAGCCAAGCCGCCCCCACTAACCCTATGGGGGAGCAGTACTTC. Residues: CASSQAAPTNPMGEQYF.

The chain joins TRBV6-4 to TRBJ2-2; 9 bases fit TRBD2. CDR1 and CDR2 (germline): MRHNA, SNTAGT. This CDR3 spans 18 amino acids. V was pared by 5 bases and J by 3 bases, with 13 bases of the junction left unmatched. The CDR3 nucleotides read TGTGCCAGCAGTCCTTCCTTGCGGGAGGGCCGTGACACCGGGGAGCTGTTTTTT. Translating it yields CASSPSLREGRDTGELFF.

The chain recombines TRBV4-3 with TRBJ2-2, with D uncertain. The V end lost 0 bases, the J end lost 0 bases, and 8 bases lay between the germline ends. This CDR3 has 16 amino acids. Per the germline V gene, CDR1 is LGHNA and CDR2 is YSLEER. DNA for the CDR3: TGCGCCAGCAGCCAAGAAATAGTTACGAACACCGGGGAGCTGTTTTTT. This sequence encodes CASSQEIVTNTGELFF.

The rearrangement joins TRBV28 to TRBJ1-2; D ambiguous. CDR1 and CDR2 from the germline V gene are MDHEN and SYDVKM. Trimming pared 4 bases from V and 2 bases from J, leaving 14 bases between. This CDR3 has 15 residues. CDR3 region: CASSWIRELNYGYTF. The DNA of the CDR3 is TGTGCCAGCAGTTGGATCCGGGAATTAAACTATGGCTACACCTTC.

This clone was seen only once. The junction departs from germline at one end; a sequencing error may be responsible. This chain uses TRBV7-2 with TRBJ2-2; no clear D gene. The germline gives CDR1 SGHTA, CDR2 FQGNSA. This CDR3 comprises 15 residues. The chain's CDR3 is CASSLVGQNIGELFF. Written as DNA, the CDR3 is TGTGCCAGCAGCTTAGTCGGGCAGAACATCGGGGAGCTGTTTTTT.

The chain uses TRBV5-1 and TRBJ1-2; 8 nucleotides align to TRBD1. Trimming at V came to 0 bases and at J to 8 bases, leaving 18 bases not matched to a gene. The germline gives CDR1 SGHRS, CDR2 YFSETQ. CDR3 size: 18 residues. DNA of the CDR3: TGCGCCAGCAGCTTGGTCGGGACAGGTCTAGGTGCCGGTCCAGGCTACACCTTC. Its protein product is CASSLVGTGLGAGPGYTF. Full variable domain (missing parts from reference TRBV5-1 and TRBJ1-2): KAGVTQTPRYLIKTRGQQVTLSCSPISGHRSVSWYQQTPGQGLQFLFEYFSETQRNKGNFPGRFSGRQFSNSRSEMNVSTLELGDSALYLCASSLVGTGLGAGPGYTFGSGTRLTVV.

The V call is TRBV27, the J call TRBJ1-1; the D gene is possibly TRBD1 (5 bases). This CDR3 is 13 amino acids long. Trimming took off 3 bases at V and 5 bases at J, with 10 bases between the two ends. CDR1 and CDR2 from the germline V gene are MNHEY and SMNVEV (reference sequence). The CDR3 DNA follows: TGTGCCAGCAGTTTCCAGGGAAGTACTGAAGCTTTCTTT. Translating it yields CASSFQGSTEAFF.

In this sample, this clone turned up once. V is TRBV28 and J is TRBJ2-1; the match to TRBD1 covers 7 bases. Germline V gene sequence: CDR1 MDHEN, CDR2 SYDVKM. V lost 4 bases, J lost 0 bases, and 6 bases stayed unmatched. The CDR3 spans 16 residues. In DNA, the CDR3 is TGTGCCAGCAGTTACCCCTCAGGGGGCTCCTACAATGAGCAGTTCTTC. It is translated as CASSYPSGGSYNEQFF.

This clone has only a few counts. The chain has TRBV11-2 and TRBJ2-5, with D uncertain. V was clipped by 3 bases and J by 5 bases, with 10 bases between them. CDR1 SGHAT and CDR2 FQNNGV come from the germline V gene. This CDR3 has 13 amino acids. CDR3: CASSFSALETQYF. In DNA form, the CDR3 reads TGTGCCAGCAGCTTTTCAGCGTTGGAGACCCAGTACTTC.

This CDR3 is CASSLGRFSYNTEAFF. CDR3 DNA: TGTGCCAGCAGCTTAGGGAGATTCTCCTACAACACTGAAGCTTTCTTT. J is TRBJ1-1 and V is TRBV7-8; D not certain. V was clipped by 1 base and J by 2 bases, with 14 bases between them. The CDR3 is 16 amino acids. CDR1 and CDR2 (germline): SGHVS, FQNEAQ. The variable domain in full, with the rest retrieved from reference TRBV7-8 and TRBJ1-1, is GAGVSQSPRYKVAKRGQDVALRCDPISGHVSLFWYQQALGQGPEFLTYFQNEAQLDKSGLPSDRFFAERPEGSVSTLKIQRTQQEDSAVYLCASSLGRFSYNTEAFFGQGTRLTVV.

CDR3 residues: CASRSPQGANYGYTF. CDR3 in DNA: TGTGCCAGCAGATCCCCGCAGGGCGCTAACTATGGCTACACCTTC. The chain carries TRBV2 and TRBJ1-2; D might be TRBD1 (5 bases). Germline CDR1 is SNHLY and CDR2 is FYNNEI. Trimming took off 6 bases at V and 0 bases at J, with 14 bases between the two ends. The CDR3 consists of 15 residues.